The T cell receptor (beta chain) described here comes from a study of blood T cell repertoires in COVID-19. Study information: Samples came from the United States, Italy and Spain, spanning acute and convalescent COVID-19. PBMCs, B-cell-depleted T cells, or T cells provided the cDNA or gDNA that made up the material.

Original processing notes: The authors estimated nucleated cell counts from reference gene primer amplification. Sequenced by immunoSEQ multiplex PCR; TCRdb stores in-frame clones only, minus some. Clonal size and the V and J genes are those of that table, whereas D and trimming came from the DNA. The table includes approximately 99,000 clones, approximately 85% detected once. This CDR3 has 12 residues. V lost 5 bases to trimming and J lost 1 base, with 8 bases between them. Germline V gene sequence: CDR1 SQVTM, CDR2 ANQGSEA. This rearrangement joins TRBV29-1 to TRBJ1-2; D gene unclear. The sequence was collected from a human donor in a cohort sampled during active COVID-19. Sequenced material: peripheral blood. For the CDR3, the DNA is TGCAGCGTTAAATCCAGTAACTATGGCTACACCTTC. The encoded protein is CSVKSSNYGYTF.